These 22 T cell receptor beta chains originate from one sample sequenced in a study of blood T cell repertoires in COVID-19. Repertoires were generated with immunoSEQ multiplex PCR, while TCRdb's copy carries only in-frame clones and drops some. The sample records approximately 6,600 clones, roughly nine tenths being singletons. Material: peripheral blood. These receptors were obtained from an elderly man with active COVID-19.

CDR3 residues: CASSPQGLNTEAFF. The CDR3 region has the DNA TGTGCCAGCTCACCACAGGGGCTGAACACTGAAGCTTTCTTT. The rearrangement joins TRBV18 to TRBJ1-1; TRBD1 is a possible D gene (5 bases). Deletions cut 1 base from V and 0 bases from J, with 6 bases between. Germline CDR1 reads KGHSH; CDR2 reads LQKENI. This CDR3 has 14 amino acids.

This chain joins TRBV24-1 and TRBJ2-5, with TRBD2 identical over 11 bases. V was pared by 3 bases and J by 3 bases, with 11 bases of the junction left unmatched. The CDR3 runs to 18 residues. From germline, CDR1 is KGHDR and CDR2 SFDVKD. The CDR3 DNA reads TGTGCCACCAGTGATCTAAAGACTAGCGGGATATCCAAAGAGACCCAGTACTTC. The encoded protein is CATSDLKTSGISKETQYF.

V gene TRBV27 combines with J gene TRBJ2-2, with D possibly TRBD1 on 5 matching bases. V lost 6 bases, J lost 4 bases, and 9 bases lay in between. This CDR3 is 13 amino acids long. Germline values: CDR1 MNHEY, CDR2 SMNVEV (reference sequence). The CDR3 loop is CASSRQFTGELFF. In DNA form, the CDR3 reads TGTGCCAGCAGCCGACAGTTCACCGGGGAGCTGTTTTTT.

The chain uses TRBV30 and TRBJ1-1; 9 nucleotides align to TRBD1. From germline, CDR1 is GTSNPN and CDR2 SVGIG (reference sequence). The CDR3 loop spans 12 amino acids. V gave up 4 bases and J gave up 5 bases; unmatched junction bases: 2. The CDR3 bases are TGTGCCTGGATGGGACAGGGAACTGAAGCTTTCTTT. The encoded protein is CAWMGQGTEAFF.

The chain combines TRBV7-8 with TRBJ2-1; D is possibly TRBD2 (5 bases). Per germline, CDR1 SGHVS and CDR2 FQNEAQ. The CDR3 totals 15 residues. V was trimmed by 0 bases and J by 7 bases, leaving 13 bases between them. This CDR3 is CASSLAGVSSNEQFF. CDR3 coding DNA: TGTGCCAGCAGCTTAGCGGGAGTTAGTTCAAATGAGCAGTTCTTC. Full variable domain (outside the CDR3, taken from reference TRBV7-8 and TRBJ2-1): GAGVSQSPRYKVAKRGQDVALRCDPISGHVSLFWYQQALGQGPEFLTYFQNEAQLDKSGLPSDRFFAERPEGSVSTLKIQRTQQEDSAVYLCASSLAGVSSNEQFFGPGTRLTVL.

The V gene is TRBV4-1, the J gene TRBJ2-7, with TRBD2 identical over 13 bases. Germline CDR1 and CDR2: MGHRA and YSYEKL. The CDR3 has 18 residues. V lost 0 bases and J lost 5; bases outside the gene matches: 10. Here the CDR3 DNA reads TGCGCCAGCAGCCAAGAAAACGGTCGGACTAGCGGGAGCCACGAGCAGTACTTC. It specifies CASSQENGRTSGSHEQYF.

The chain links TRBV5-1 to TRBJ2-3; D remains unclear. V was pared by 0 bases and J by 1 base, with 12 bases between. Germline assignment: CDR1 SGHRS and CDR2 YFSETQ. The CDR3 covers 16 residues. The CDR3 nucleotides are TGCGCCAGCAGCTTGGATGACACCCCTGGCACAGATACGCAGTATTTT. This encodes CASSLDDTPGTDTQYF.

This clone occurred a few times. Other DNA sequences from this sample encode an identical CDR3 as well. The rearrangement uses TRBV7-8 and TRBJ1-3; D possibly corresponds to TRBD1 (6 bases). V was clipped by 4 bases and J by 4 bases, with 8 bases between them. This CDR3 comprises 13 residues. CDR1 is SGHVS, CDR2 FQNEAQ, per germline. The CDR3 sequence: CASSSGQGNTIYF. The CDR3, as DNA: TGTGCCAGCAGCTCGGGACAAGGAAACACCATATATTTT. Full variable domain (remainder filled in from reference TRBV7-8 and TRBJ1-3): GAGVSQSPRYKVAKRGQDVALRCDPISGHVSLFWYQQALGQGPEFLTYFQNEAQLDKSGLPSDRFFAERPEGSVSTLKIQRTQQEDSAVYLCASSSGQGNTIYFGEGSWLTVV.

This chain uses TRBV5-1 with TRBJ2-3; 11 bases line up with TRBD2. After removal of 3 bases from V and 2 bases from J, the junction contained 8 bases not matched to a gene. The CDR3 runs 17 residues. Germline CDR1 is SGHRS and CDR2 is YFSETQ. The CDR3 reads CASSSLAGGGVTDTQYF. The CDR3 bases are TGCGCCAGCAGCTCGCTAGCGGGAGGAGGGGTCACAGATACGCAGTATTTT.

J is TRBJ2-5 and V is TRBV29-1, with 7 bases fitting TRBD2. Germline V gene data show CDR1 as SQVTM and CDR2 as ANQGSEA. The CDR3 runs 16 residues. The V and J ends lost 5 bases and 2 bases, in that order; junction bases with no gene match: 14. This CDR3 is CSVNFAGRARQETQYF. Written as DNA, the CDR3 is TGCAGCGTTAATTTTGCAGGGAGGGCTCGACAAGAGACCCAGTACTTC.

The chain couples TRBV11-2 to TRBJ2-1; D uncertain. Between the trimmed V and J ends, which lost 3 bases and 6 bases, there was a span of 9 bases. Germline V gives CDR1 SGHAT, CDR2 FQNNGV. The CDR3 sequence is 13 residues long. In DNA, the CDR3 is TGTGCCAGCAGCTTGGCGACGGGCAATGAGCAGTTCTTC. Protein sequence: CASSLATGNEQFF.

This clone was recorded only once. V and J are TRBV9 and TRBJ2-1; 12 nucleotides match TRBD2. CDR1 is SGDLS and CDR2 is YYNGEE in the germline V gene. The junction had 3 bases not matched to a gene; V was cut back by 1 base and J by 7 bases. The CDR3 contains 15 residues. In nucleotides, the CDR3 is TGTGCCAGCAGCGTACAGCTAGCGGGAGGGAATGAGCAGTTCTTC. It codes for CASSVQLAGGNEQFF.

The chain recombines TRBV10-3 with TRBJ2-5, with 11 positions matching TRBD2. CDR1 is ENHRY, CDR2 SYGVKD, per germline. Unmatched junction bases numbered 3, after V lost 4 bases and J lost 2 bases. CDR3 length equals 15 residues. The CDR3 region has the DNA TGTGCCATCAGTGGTATAGCGGGAGGGCAAGAGACCCAGTACTTC. Translated: CAISGIAGGQETQYF.

The chain carries TRBV29-1 and TRBJ2-1; possible D gene TRBD2, 7 bases. Trimming took off 7 bases at V and 10 bases at J, with 14 bases between the two ends. Germline assignment: CDR1 SQVTM and CDR2 ANQGSEA. CDR3 length equals 11 residues. CDR3 in DNA: TGCAGCGGAACTAGGGGGGGGGAGCAGTTCTTC. Translating gives CSGTRGGEQFF.

The J gene is TRBJ2-1, the V gene TRBV12-5; 15 nucleotides line up with TRBD2. Per germline, CDR1 LGHNT and CDR2 FRNRAP. The CDR3 contains 19 residues. V gave up 2 bases and J gave up 7 bases; unmatched junction bases: 12. The CDR3 is CASGLPRPGLAGGGNEQFF. CDR3 sequence (DNA): TGTGCTAGTGGTTTGCCCCGACCCGGACTAGCGGGAGGGGGGAATGAGCAGTTCTTC. Complete variable domain (other parts from reference TRBV12-5 and TRBJ2-1): DARVTQTPRHKVTEMGQEVTMRCQPILGHNTVFWYRQTMMQGLELLAYFRNRAPLDDSGMPKDRFSAEMPDATLATLKIQPSEPRDSAVYFCASGLPRPGLAGGGNEQFFGPGTRLTVL.

This clone was counted between two and nine times. This chain links TRBV4-1 with TRBJ2-5; 13 nucleotides match TRBD2. The V segment lost 1 base and the J segment 1 base; nucleotides outside the gene matches: 0. In germline, CDR1 is MGHRA, CDR2 YSYEKL. This CDR3 has 16 residues. The CDR3 sequence: CASSQGLAGGQETQYF. The CDR3 coding sequence is TGCGCCAGCAGCCAAGGACTAGCGGGAGGCCAAGAGACCCAGTACTTC.

The chain employs TRBV27 and TRBJ1-1, with D possibly being TRBD1 (6 bases). V dropped 8 bases and J dropped 11 bases, with 15 bases sitting between them. The CDR3 is made up of 11 amino acids. Looked up from germline, CDR1 is MNHEY and CDR2 is SMNVEV (reference sequence). CDR3 bases: TGTGCCAGCTCGACAGGCCGAACGGCTTTCTTT. This gives the protein CASSTGRTAFF.

The chain uses TRBV3-1 (or the pseudogene TRBV3-2) and TRBJ2-7; D is unclear. The germline gives CDR1 LGHDT, CDR2 YNNKEL (reference sequence). The V gene lost 1 base and the J gene lost 3 bases, with 13 bases spanning the gap. The CDR3 spans 15 residues. The DNA for the CDR3 is TGTGCCAGCAGCCAAGCTTCGATCCTACGCTACGAGCAGTACTTC. Amino acid sequence: CASSQASILRYEQYF.

The gene calls are TRBV7-3 and TRBJ2-4, with 7 bases aligning to TRBD1. Germline CDR1 and CDR2: SGHTA and FQGTGA. The CDR3 covers 13 residues. With 3 bases clipped from V and 7 bases from J, the junction kept 3 bases outside the gene matches. CDR3 DNA: TGTGCCAGCAGCTTCACAGGGGAGAACATTCAGTACTTC. It is translated as CASSFTGENIQYF.

This chain links TRBV13 with TRBJ2-5, with D possibly TRBD1 on 6 matching bases. Germline V lookup: CDR1 PRHDT, CDR2 FYEKMQ (reference sequence). The V gene lost 1 base and the J gene lost 5 bases, with 17 bases spanning the gap. The CDR3 is made up of 16 amino acids. CDR3 region: CASSLVRGHPGETQYF. CDR3 DNA: TGTGCCAGCAGCTTAGTCCGGGGACACCCCGGGGAGACCCAGTACTTC. The whole variable domain, filled in from reference TRBV13 and TRBJ2-5, reads AAGVIQSPRHLIKEKRETATLKCYPIPRHDTVYWYQQGPGQDPQFLISFYEKMQSDKGSIPDRFSAQQFSDYHSELNMSSLELGDSALYFCASSLVRGHPGETQYFGPGTRLLVL.

V gene TRBV27 combines with J gene TRBJ2-3; 8 bases are shared with TRBD2. Germline V gene data show CDR1 as MNHEY and CDR2 as SMNVEV (reference sequence). CDR3 length: 15 amino acids. V lost 5 bases to trimming and J lost 9 bases; unmatched junction nucleotides: 13. In DNA, the CDR3 is TGTGCCAGCAGTGGACTAGCCAGCAAACGCTCGACGCAGTATTTT. Translated, it gives CASSGLASKRSTQYF.

The rearrangement links TRBV27 to TRBJ2-7, with TRBD2 as a possible D gene (6 bases). V shed 2 bases and J shed 2 bases, with 10 bases lying between them. The CDR3 runs 14 residues. Per the germline V gene, CDR1 is MNHEY and CDR2 is SMNVEV (reference sequence). CDR3 loop: CASSLGGAPYEQYF. CDR3 sequence (DNA): TGTGCCAGCAGTTTAGGCGGGGCTCCCTACGAGCAGTACTTC.